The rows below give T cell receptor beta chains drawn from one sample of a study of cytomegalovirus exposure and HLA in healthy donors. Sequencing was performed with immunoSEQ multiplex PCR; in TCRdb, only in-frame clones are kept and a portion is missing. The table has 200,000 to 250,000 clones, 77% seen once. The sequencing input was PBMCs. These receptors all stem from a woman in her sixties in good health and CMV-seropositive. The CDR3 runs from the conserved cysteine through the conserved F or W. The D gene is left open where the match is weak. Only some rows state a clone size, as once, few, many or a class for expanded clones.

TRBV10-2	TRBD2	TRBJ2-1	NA	TGCGCCAGCAGTGTCGCTAGCGGGCACAATGAGCAGTTCTTC	CASSVASGHNEQFF
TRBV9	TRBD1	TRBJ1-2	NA	TGTGCCAGCAGCGAGACAGGGATATATGCGGGCTACACCTTC	CASSETGIYAGYTF
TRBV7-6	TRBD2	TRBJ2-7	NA	TGTGCCAGCAGCCAGCTAGCGGGCCACGAGCAGTACTTC	CASSQLAGHEQYF
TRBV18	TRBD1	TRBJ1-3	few	TGTGCCAGCTCACCGGCGACAGGGGGCGGAAACACCATATATTTT	CASSPATGGGNTIYF
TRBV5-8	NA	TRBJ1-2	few	TGTGCCAGCAGCTTAAAAGGGACACGCCTTCGCTATGGCTACACCTTC	CASSLKGTRLRYGYTF
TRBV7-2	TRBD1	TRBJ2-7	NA	TGTGCCAGCAGCCTCCGTGGGGGGACAGGACTCTACGAGCAGTACTTC	CASSLRGGTGLYEQYF
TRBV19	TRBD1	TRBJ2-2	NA	TGTGCCAGTAGTAGGTTTGGACAGGGATGGTCCGGGGAGCTGTTTTTT	CASSRFGQGWSGELFF
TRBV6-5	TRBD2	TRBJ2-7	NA	TGTGCCAGCAGTTACGGGACTAGCGGGAGCTACGAGCAGTACTTC	CASSYGTSGSYEQYF
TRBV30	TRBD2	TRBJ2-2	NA	TGTGCCCGGGGGCGGGAGGGCGCCGGGGAGCTGTTTTTT	CARGREGAGELFF
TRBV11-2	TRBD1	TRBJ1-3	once	TGTGCCAGCAGCTCCGGGACAGGGAGTGGAAACACCATATATTTT	CASSSGTGSGNTIYF
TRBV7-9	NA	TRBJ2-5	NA	TGTGCCAGCAGCTTAGAGCACAGGGGAGGCGAGACCCAGTACTTC	CASSLEHRGGETQYF
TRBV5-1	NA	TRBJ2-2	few	TGCGCCAGCAGCCGCTGGGGGGTGCACGGGGAGCTGTTTTTT	CASSRWGVHGELFF